This paragraph reports one TCR beta chain. Its antigen has not been determined. It has no much larger one-base neighbor in the sample; base qualities were not kept. This sample is part of a study of blood T cell repertoires in COVID-19 (dated by TCRdb to about 2020). Notes on the research overall: Samples covering the acute and convalescent phases of COVID-19 were provided by collaborators in the United States, Italy and Spain. Subjects who had been exposed to COVID-19, were actively infected with it, or had recovered from it provided the deeply sampled blood TCRbeta repertoires that made up the dataset. Where available, HLA class I and class II types were taken from metadata supplied by the sample provider and were not determined by assay-based typing. Samples were obtained from the ongoing ImmuneRACE study (first 160 participants) and from 1,200 or so subjects provided by 6 global collaborators. The material from the prospective study consisted of cDNA or gDNA derived from T cells, B-cell-depleted T cells, or PBMCs. The repertoires were released in a freely available public database intended as a resource for research on the immune response to SARS-CoV-2. The sample metadata nearly always contained a de-identified subject ID, COVID-19 status, age in years and sex. General conclusions and limits of the study: The amount of clinical and demographic metadata varied by source and participant and was provided uncurated.

TCRbeta CDR3 regions were amplified from genomic DNA using the immunoSEQ Assay, a bias-controlled multiplex PCR. Concerning the study's data processing: Nucleated cell counts per sample were estimated from amplification of reference gene primers within the assay. Sequence reads were collapsed and filtered to measure the absolute abundance of every unique TCRbeta CDR3 rearrangement. For each sample, productive Simpson clonality was calculated by taking the square root of Simpson's diversity index across productive rearrangements. The table comes from immuneACCESS by way of TCRdb, which keeps in-frame sequences with V and J called. Part of the clones is missing from these tables; in studies checked, under half for an unresolved V gene and the rest for unknown reasons. V and J calls and clone size are copied from that table; D and trimming were computed from the DNA. Counted in this sample were just under 150,000 clones; roughly 84% of them appeared once. The ten largest account for approximately 5% of the sample.

The collaborating institutions used their own protocols to collect whole blood in K2EDTA tubes. Collaborator samples were shipped for TCRbeta analysis as frozen whole blood, isolated PBMCs, or DNA extracted from either sample type. Based on the germline V gene, the CDR1 and CDR2 sequences are SGHTA and FQGNSA. Inclusive of the bounding cysteine and phenylalanine, the CDR3 is 15 residues long. CDR3 DNA is the only sequence kept; it has 45 bases, read in frame from the first base. V is clipped by 5 bases and J by 0 bases, and the sequence between their germline boundaries is 13 bases long. What was sequenced was peripheral blood. The receptor was isolated from a human donor in a cohort sampled during active COVID-19. The chain is assembled from TRBV7-2 and TRBJ1-2; no confident D gene assignment can be made. The DNA sequence follows: TGTGCCAGCAGCACAAGAGGCGGAGCTAACTATGGCTACACCTTC. It translates as CASSTRGGANYGYTF.